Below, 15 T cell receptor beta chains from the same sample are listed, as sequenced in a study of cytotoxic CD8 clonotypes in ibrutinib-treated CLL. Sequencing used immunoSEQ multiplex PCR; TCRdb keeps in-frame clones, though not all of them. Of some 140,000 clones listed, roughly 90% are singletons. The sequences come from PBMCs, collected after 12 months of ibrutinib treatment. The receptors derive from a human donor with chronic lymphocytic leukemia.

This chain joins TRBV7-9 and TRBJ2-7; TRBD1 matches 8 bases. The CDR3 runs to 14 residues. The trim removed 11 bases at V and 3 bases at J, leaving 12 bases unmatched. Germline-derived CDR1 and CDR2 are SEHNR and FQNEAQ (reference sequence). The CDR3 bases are TGTGCCTCAAAGATGGGGACAGGCATCTACGAGCAGTACTTC. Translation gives CASKMGTGIYEQYF.

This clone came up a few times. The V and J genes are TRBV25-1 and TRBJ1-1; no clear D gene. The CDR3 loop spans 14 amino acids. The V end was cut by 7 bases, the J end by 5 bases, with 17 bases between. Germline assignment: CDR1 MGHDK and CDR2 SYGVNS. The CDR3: CASTRTPTSTEAFF. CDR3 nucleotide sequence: TGTGCCAGCACAAGGACCCCTACCTCGACTGAAGCTTTCTTT.

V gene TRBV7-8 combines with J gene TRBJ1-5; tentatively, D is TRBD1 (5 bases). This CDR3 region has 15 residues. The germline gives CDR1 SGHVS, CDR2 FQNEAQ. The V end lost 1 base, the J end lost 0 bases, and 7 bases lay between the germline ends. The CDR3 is CASSLETVSNQPQHF. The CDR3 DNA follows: TGTGCCAGCAGCTTAGAGACAGTTAGCAATCAGCCCCAGCATTTT.

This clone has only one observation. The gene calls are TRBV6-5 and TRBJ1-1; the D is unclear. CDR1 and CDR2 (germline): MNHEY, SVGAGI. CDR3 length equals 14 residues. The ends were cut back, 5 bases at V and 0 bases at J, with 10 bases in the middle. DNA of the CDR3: TGTGCCAGCAGTGTTGGCAGAGTGAACACTGAAGCTTTCTTT. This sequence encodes CASSVGRVNTEAFF.

Here the CDR3 reads CASSLTGDQPQHF. In nucleotides, the CDR3 is TGCGCCAGCAGCTTAACAGGGGATCAGCCCCAGCATTTT. The chain couples TRBV5-1 to TRBJ1-5, with 7 bases identical to TRBD1. The germline V gene has CDR1 SGHRS and CDR2 YFSETQ. Trimming cost V 2 bases and J 5 bases; bases outside gene matches: 1. The CDR3 loop spans 13 amino acids.

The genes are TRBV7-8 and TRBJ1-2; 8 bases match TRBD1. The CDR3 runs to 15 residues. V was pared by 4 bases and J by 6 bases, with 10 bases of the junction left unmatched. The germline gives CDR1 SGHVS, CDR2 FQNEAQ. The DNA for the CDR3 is TGTGCCAGCAGCTCCCTTTTTGGACAGGGAAATGGCTACACCTTC. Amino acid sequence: CASSSLFGQGNGYTF.

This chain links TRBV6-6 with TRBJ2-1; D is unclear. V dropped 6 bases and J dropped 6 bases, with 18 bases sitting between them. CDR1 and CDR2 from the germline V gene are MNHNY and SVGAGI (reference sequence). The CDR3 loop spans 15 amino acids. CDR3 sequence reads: CASSYETSVLNEQFF. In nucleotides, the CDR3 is TGTGCCAGCAGCTACGAAACGTCGGTCCTCAATGAGCAGTTCTTC.

In DNA, the CDR3 is TGCGCCAGCAGCCCAACTAGCGGTGTTGGCACAGATACGCAGTATTTT. Protein: CASSPTSGVGTDTQYF. The chain uses TRBV5-1 and TRBJ2-3; TRBD2 matches at 8 bases. Germline V gene sequence: CDR1 SGHRS, CDR2 YFSETQ. The CDR3 spans 16 residues. V was clipped by 4 bases and J by 1 base; unmatched bases: 8. Variable domain in full (rest from reference TRBV5-1 and TRBJ2-3): KAGVTQTPRYLIKTRGQQVTLSCSPISGHRSVSWYQQTPGQGLQFLFEYFSETQRNKGNFPGRFSGRQFSNSRSEMNVSTLELGDSALYLCASSPTSGVGTDTQYFGPGTRLTVL.

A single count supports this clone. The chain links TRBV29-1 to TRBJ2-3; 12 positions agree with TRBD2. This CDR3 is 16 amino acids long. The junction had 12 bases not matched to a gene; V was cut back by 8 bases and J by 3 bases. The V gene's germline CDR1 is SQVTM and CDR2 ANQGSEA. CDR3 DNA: TGCAGCCCGCGGGCCGTGACTAGCGGGAGTACAGATACGCAGTATTTT. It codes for CSPRAVTSGSTDTQYF.

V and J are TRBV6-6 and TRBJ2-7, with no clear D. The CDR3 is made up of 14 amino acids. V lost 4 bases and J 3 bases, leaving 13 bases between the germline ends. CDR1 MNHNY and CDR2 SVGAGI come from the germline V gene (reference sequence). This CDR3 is CASSFGPSHYEQYF. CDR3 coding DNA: TGTGCCAGCAGTTTCGGCCCATCCCACTACGAGCAGTACTTC.

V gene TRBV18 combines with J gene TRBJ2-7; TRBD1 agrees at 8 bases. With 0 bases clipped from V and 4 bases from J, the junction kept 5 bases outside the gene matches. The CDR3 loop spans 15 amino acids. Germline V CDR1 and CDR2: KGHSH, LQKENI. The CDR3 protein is CASSPPGTGEYEQYF. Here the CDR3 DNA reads TGTGCCAGCTCACCACCCGGGACAGGAGAATACGAGCAGTACTTC.

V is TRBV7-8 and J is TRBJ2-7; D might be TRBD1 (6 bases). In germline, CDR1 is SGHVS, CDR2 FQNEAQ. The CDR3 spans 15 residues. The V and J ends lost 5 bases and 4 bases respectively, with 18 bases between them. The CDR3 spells CASSRATGRVYEQYF. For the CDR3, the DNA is TGTGCCAGCAGCCGAGCTACAGGGAGAGTTTACGAGCAGTACTTC.

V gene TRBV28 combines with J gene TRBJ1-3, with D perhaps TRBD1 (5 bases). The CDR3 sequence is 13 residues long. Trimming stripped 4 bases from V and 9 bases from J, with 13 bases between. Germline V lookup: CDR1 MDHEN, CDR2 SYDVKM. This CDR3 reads CASSSRDPPTIYF. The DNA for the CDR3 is TGTGCCAGCAGTTCCCGGGACCCTCCCACCATATATTTT.

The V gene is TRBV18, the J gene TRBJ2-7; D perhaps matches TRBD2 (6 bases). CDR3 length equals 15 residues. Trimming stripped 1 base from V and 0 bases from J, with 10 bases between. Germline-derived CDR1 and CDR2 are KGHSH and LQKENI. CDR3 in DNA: TGTGCCAGCTCACCACGGGACTCCCACTCCTACGAGCAGTACTTC. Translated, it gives CASSPRDSHSYEQYF.

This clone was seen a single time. The CDR3 loop is CAWSPGTSGSSYNEQFF. Here the CDR3 DNA reads TGTGCCTGGAGTCCCGGGACTAGCGGGAGCTCCTACAATGAGCAGTTCTTC. The gene calls are TRBV30 and TRBJ2-1; 14 nucleotides agree with TRBD2. J gave up 0 bases and V 2 bases, and 3 bases lay outside the gene matches. CDR1 GTSNPN and CDR2 SVGIG come from the germline V gene (reference sequence). The CDR3 covers 17 residues. Full variable domain (rest looked up from reference TRBV30 and TRBJ2-1): SQTIHQWPATLVQPVGSPLSLECTVEGTSNPNLYWYRQAAGRGLQLLFYSVGIGQISSEVPQNLSASRPQDRQFILSSKKLLLSDSGFYLCAWSPGTSGSSYNEQFFGPGTRLTVL.